One sample yielded the 18 T cell receptor beta chains listed below, sequenced in a study of cytomegalovirus exposure and HLA in healthy donors. The study ran its PCR with 60 Vbeta and 13 Jbeta primers. Clones were sequenced by immunoSEQ multiplex PCR, and TCRdb holds only the in-frame ones, with some missing. The table has more than 150,000 clones, roughly 79% seen once. The sample comprised PBMCs. Receptor source: a man aged 35-49 years in good health and CMV-seronegative.

The V call is TRBV7-3, the J call TRBJ1-2; TRBD1 matches at 12 bases. Germline loops: CDR1 SGHTA, CDR2 FQGTGA. The CDR3 is 14 amino acids. The V gene end was trimmed by 4 bases and the J gene end by 6 bases; junction bases not matched to a gene: 3. Here the CDR3 DNA reads TGTGCCAGCAGCTACGGGACAGGGGGCAATGGCTACACCTTC. Translating it yields CASSYGTGGNGYTF.

This rearrangement joins TRBV5-5 to TRBJ1-2; no clear D. The ends were cut back, 0 bases at V and 8 bases at J, with 8 bases in the middle. This CDR3 region has 12 residues. Germline V CDR1 and CDR2: SGHKS, YYEKEE (reference sequence). DNA of the CDR3: TGTGCCAGCAGCTTGGAGTCGGGAGGCTACACCTTC. As protein: CASSLESGGYTF.

The genes are TRBV11-3 and TRBJ1-1; D gene unclear. Germline assignment: CDR1 SGHNT and CDR2 YENEEA. V was trimmed by 1 base and J by 1 base, leaving 7 bases between them. This CDR3 is built from 14 residues. CDR3 DNA sequence: TGTGCCAGCAGCTTAGGTGGGAGGAACACTGAAGCTTTCTTT. This translates into CASSLGGRNTEAFF.

The chain uses TRBV7-9 and TRBJ2-2; TRBD2 agrees at 12 bases. Trimming removed 5 bases from V and 5 bases from J; junction bases left unmatched: 6. From germline, CDR1 is SEHNR and CDR2 FQNEAQ (reference sequence). The CDR3 runs 16 residues. The CDR3 loop reads CASSGPTSGSTGELFF. The CDR3 DNA reads as TGTGCCAGCAGCGGACCGACTAGCGGGAGTACCGGGGAGCTGTTTTTT.

A note on this clone: The junction does not match germline at one end; this may be a read error. The chain recombines TRBV19 with TRBJ1-5; possible D gene TRBD1, 6 bases. In germline, CDR1 is LNHDA, CDR2 SQIVND (reference sequence). CDR3 length equals 13 residues. CDR3 bases: TGTGCCAGTAGTATTACGCCCGGACAGCTTAATTATTTT. This translates into CASSITPGQLNYF.

The chain links TRBV7-2 to TRBJ1-1; weak D call: TRBD1 (6 bases). CDR3 size: 16 residues. Germline lookup yields CDR1 SGHTA and CDR2 FQGNSA. Trimming left V 1 base short and J 4 bases short, with 16 bases between. CDR3 sequence (DNA): TGTGCCAGCAGCTTAGTACAGGGCGGTGGGGGCACTGAAGCTTTCTTT. Protein: CASSLVQGGGGTEAFF.

The genes are TRBV5-8 and TRBJ1-1; possibly TRBD1 for D (6 bases). Germline V CDR1 and CDR2: SGHTS, YDEGEE. CDR3 length: 15 residues. Trimming pared 0 bases from V and 0 bases from J, leaving 9 bases between. This chain's CDR3 is CASSLARGLNTEAFF. The CDR3 region has the DNA TGTGCCAGCAGCTTGGCCAGGGGCTTGAACACTGAAGCTTTCTTT.

Regarding this clone: The junction differs from germline at one of its ends, possibly a read error. This rearrangement joins TRBV7-9 to TRBJ1-2; TRBD1 aligns across 8 bases. CDR3 length: 15 amino acids. Germline loops: CDR1 SEHNR, CDR2 FQNEAQ (reference sequence). This chain's CDR3 is CSSSLVGQVHYGYTF. DNA of the CDR3: TGTTCCAGCAGCTTAGTGGGACAGGTCCACTATGGCTACACCTTC.

This chain joins TRBV19 and TRBJ1-3; D is undetermined. CDR1 LNHDA and CDR2 SQIVND come from the germline V gene (reference sequence). Trimming took 6 bases from V and 2 from J, leaving 8 bases between them. The length of the CDR3 is 13 residues. CDR3 in DNA: TGTGCCAGTAGGGGGAGCCCTGGAAACACCATATATTTT. It yields the protein CASRGSPGNTIYF.

This chain connects TRBV7-3 to TRBJ2-3; 12 positions agree with TRBD2. Germline CDR1 reads SGHTA; CDR2 reads FQGTGA. Unmatched junction bases numbered 3, after V lost 5 bases and J lost 0 bases. The CDR3 has 16 amino acids. CDR3 nucleotides: TGTGCCAGCAGCCCCGGGACTAGCGGGAGCACAGATACGCAGTATTTT. Translating it yields CASSPGTSGSTDTQYF.

The chain is built from TRBV9 and TRBJ2-3; the D gene is possibly TRBD1 (5 bases). This CDR3 is 18 amino acids long. Trimming shortened V by 3 bases and J by 2 bases, and 22 bases separated the two germline ends. CDR1 and CDR2 (germline): SGDLS, YYNGEE. The CDR3 sequence is CASSGLTDSQDVTDTQYF. CDR3 sequence (DNA): TGTGCCAGCAGCGGCTTAACCGACAGCCAGGACGTCACAGATACGCAGTATTTT.

The CDR3 DNA follows: TGTGCCAGCAGCGGCCTGACTAGCGGGAGTCGCACAGATACGCAGTATTTT. This sequence encodes CASSGLTSGSRTDTQYF. The chain couples TRBV5-4 to TRBJ2-3; 12 bases match TRBD2. This CDR3 comprises 17 residues. V was pared by 4 bases and J by 1 base, with 7 bases of the junction left unmatched. Germline CDR1 SGHNT, CDR2 YYREEE (reference sequence).

The chain recombines TRBV5-6 with TRBJ1-1; a possible D gene is TRBD1 (5 bases). Trimming pared 4 bases from V and 2 bases from J, leaving 15 bases between. Looked up from germline, CDR1 is SGHDT and CDR2 is YYEEEE. The CDR3 totals 15 residues. The CDR3 DNA sequence: TGTGCCAGCAGCCTTCTCAGGGTGCGTAACACTGAAGCTTTCTTT. It encodes CASSLLRVRNTEAFF.

This sequence joins TRBV7-9 and TRBJ1-2; 8 nucleotides agree with TRBD1. CDR1 is SEHNR and CDR2 is FQNEAQ in the germline V gene (reference sequence). Germline trimming cut 5 bases from V and 4 bases from J; bases unmatched to any gene: 9. This CDR3 comprises 15 residues. The CDR3 DNA is TGTGCCAGCAGCAAAGGACAGGGTGACACCTATGGCTACACCTTC. It codes for CASSKGQGDTYGYTF.

This chain connects TRBV13 to TRBJ2-1, with 11 bases fitting TRBD2. CDR1 is PRHDT, CDR2 FYEKMQ, per germline (reference sequence). Trimming took 5 bases from V and 8 from J; bases not matched to a gene: 14. The CDR3 extends over 17 amino acids. The CDR3 is CASSPPTLAGGTDEQFF. The CDR3 DNA reads TGTGCCAGCAGCCCCCCCACTCTAGCGGGAGGAACCGATGAGCAGTTCTTC. Supplemented by reference TRBV13 and TRBJ2-1, the full variable domain reads AAGVIQSPRHLIKEKRETATLKCYPIPRHDTVYWYQQGPGQDPQFLISFYEKMQSDKGSIPDRFSAQQFSDYHSELNMSSLELGDSALYFCASSPPTLAGGTDEQFFGPGTRLTVL.

The chain employs TRBV7-2 and TRBJ1-2; 9 bases align to TRBD1. Trimming took 5 bases from V and 0 from J; bases not matched to a gene: 4. CDR3 length: 15 residues. The germline V gene has CDR1 SGHTA and CDR2 FQGNSA. The CDR3, as DNA: TGTGCCAGCAGCAGGGACAGGGAACCTAACTATGGCTACACCTTC. Its translation is CASSRDREPNYGYTF.

CDR3 sequence reads: CAIRQGATTEAFF. CDR3 nucleotide sequence: TGTGCCATCAGACAGGGAGCGACCACTGAAGCTTTCTTT. The chain is built from TRBV10-3 and TRBJ1-1; TRBD1 might be the D (6 bases). Germline V lookup: CDR1 ENHRY, CDR2 SYGVKD. The CDR3 spans 13 residues. Trimming stripped 6 bases from V and 4 bases from J, with 12 bases between.

The chain is built from TRBV7-6 and TRBJ2-7; D is unresolved. CDR1 SGHVS and CDR2 FNYEAQ come from the germline V gene. The CDR3 is made up of 13 amino acids. Trimming removed 5 bases at V and 3 bases at J, with 11 bases between. This CDR3 reads CASSETENYEQYF. DNA for the CDR3: TGTGCCAGCAGCGAGACTGAAAACTACGAGCAGTACTTC.